This T cell receptor beta chain was sequenced for a study of T cell responses to AZD1222 COVID-19 vaccine. General study points: Nearly half of spike-specific TCRs reportedly target unmutated variant regions. Clonal diversity was possibly underestimated, and the donors were mostly white British, with more females. Spike regions recognized by vaccine-associated CD4 TCRs spanned the protein, led by 160-218 and 743-854. Repertoires were sampled only after the peak T cell response.

This table comes from immunoSEQ multiplex PCR, and its TCRdb copy is limited to in-frame clones, with some not included. The table lists 140,000 to 150,000 clones, roughly 85% of them singletons. Concerning this clone itself: The antigen remains undetermined.

The sequencing used peripheral blood, collected on day 0 of AZD1222 vaccination. The sequence derives from an adult in good health.

The CDR3 here is CSFTTSPGTDTQYF. The CDR3 DNA follows: TGCAGCTTCACGACTAGCCCTGGCACAGATACGCAGTATTTT. The V call is TRBV29-1, the J call TRBJ2-3, with TRBD2 matching over 7 bases. J gave up 1 base and V 8 bases, and 9 bases lay outside the gene matches. The CDR3 has 14 residues. Germline V CDR1 and CDR2: SQVTM, ANQGSEA.